This T cell receptor beta chain was retrieved from a study of blood T cell repertoires in COVID-19. Study context: Some COVID-19 samples were acute and others convalescent; all came from the United States, Italy and Spain. PBMCs, B-cell-depleted T cells, or T cells provided the cDNA or gDNA that made up the material.

There are 13 residues in the CDR3. Germline V CDR1 and CDR2: SGHTA, FQGNSA. Between the trimmed V and J ends, which lost 1 base and 4 bases, there was a span of 5 bases. Points on this clone: The sample carries other DNA sequences with the same CDR3.

In the original processing: Reference gene primers were amplified, and this amplification served to estimate nucleated cell counts. Profiled with immunoSEQ multiplex PCR; TCRdb holds only in-frame clones, not every one. V, J and clone size are those of that table, while D and trimming were read from the DNA. This repertoire shows about 110,000 clones, 69% found once; its top ten account for approximately 5.9%. The V and J genes are TRBV7-2 and TRBJ2-1, with D hard to call. The sequenced material came from peripheral blood. This clonotype was sampled from a man aged 80 or over with acute or convalescent COVID-19. CDR3: CASSLGRYNEQFF. CDR3 DNA sequence: TGTGCCAGCAGCTTAGGTCGGTACAATGAGCAGTTCTTC.